This entry describes one TCR beta chain. Its antigen is not identified. These data are taken from a study of T cell repertoires in cytomegalovirus infection. TCRdb independently ran MiXCR on the reads; one entry per CDR3 protein. The data show 200,000 or so distinct CDR3 sequences, with roughly 27% seen just once and about 28% held by the top ten. Findings and caveats of the study: The cumulative frequency of public TCR beta families distinguished individuals who carried CMV together with the relevant HLA.

The CDR3 runs to 18 residues. Looked up from germline, CDR1 is KGHSH and CDR2 is LQKENI. With V trimmed by 1 base and J by 1 base, 7 bases remained unmatched. The chain combines TRBV18 with TRBJ1-3; 10 bases fit TRBD1. What was sequenced was PBMCs. The receptor comes from a human donor in good health (CMV status not recorded). Some clones in this sample may be carry-over from other donors' samples. The CDR3 sequence: CASSPLPTGGASGNTIYF. The CDR3 nucleotides read TGTGCCAGCTCACCACTACCGACAGGGGGCGCGTCTGGAAACACCATATATTTT.